This T cell receptor (beta chain) came from a study of blood T cell repertoires in COVID-19. Turning to the study itself: Samples taken during acute and convalescent COVID-19 were collected in the United States, Italy and Spain. The cDNA or gDNA used as material had been derived from T cells, B-cell-depleted T cells, or PBMCs.

Source study methods: Amplification with reference gene primers provided the estimates of nucleated cell counts. Only in-frame clones appear in the TCRdb table, and some are missing; sequencing was by immunoSEQ multiplex PCR. V and J calls and clone size are copied from that table; D and trimming were computed from the DNA. The sample lists roughly 77,000 clones, roughly 80% occurring once. Germline V lookup: CDR1 SGHNT, CDR2 YYREEE (reference sequence). V was clipped by 4 bases and J by 6 bases, with 17 bases between them. The CDR3 length is 15 residues. This chain uses TRBV5-4 with TRBJ1-3, with a weak D call TRBD1 (6 bases). The sample taken for sequencing was peripheral blood. This clonotype was sampled from a human donor in a cohort sampled during active COVID-19. For the CDR3, the DNA is TGTGCCAGCAGCATGACAGGACCCTGGGAAAACACCATATATTTT. Amino acids: CASSMTGPWENTIYF. The variable domain in full, completed from reference TRBV5-4 and TRBJ1-3, reads ETGVTQSPTHLIKTRGQQVTLRCSSQSGHNTVSWYQQALGQGPQFIFQYYREEENGRGNFPPRFSGLQFPNYSSELNVNALELDDSALYLCASSMTGPWENTIYFGEGSWLTVV.